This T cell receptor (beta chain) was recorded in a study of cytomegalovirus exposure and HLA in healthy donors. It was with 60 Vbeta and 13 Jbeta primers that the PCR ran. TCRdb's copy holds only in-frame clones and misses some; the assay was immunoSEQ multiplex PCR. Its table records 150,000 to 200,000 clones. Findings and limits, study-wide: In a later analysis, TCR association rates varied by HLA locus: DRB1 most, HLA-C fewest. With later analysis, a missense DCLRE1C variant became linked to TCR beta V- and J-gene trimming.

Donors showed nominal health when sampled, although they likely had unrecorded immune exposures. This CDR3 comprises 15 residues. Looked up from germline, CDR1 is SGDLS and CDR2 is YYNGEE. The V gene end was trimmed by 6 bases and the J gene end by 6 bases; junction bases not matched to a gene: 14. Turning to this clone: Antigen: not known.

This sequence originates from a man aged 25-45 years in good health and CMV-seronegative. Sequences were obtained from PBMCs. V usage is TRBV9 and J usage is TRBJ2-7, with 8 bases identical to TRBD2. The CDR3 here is CASTLGVAGGSEQYF. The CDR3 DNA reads TGTGCCAGCACCCTGGGGGTTGCGGGAGGTAGCGAGCAGTACTTC.